Below are 18 T cell receptor beta chains sequenced from a single sample in a study of T cell responses to AZD1222 COVID-19 vaccine. The method was immunoSEQ multiplex PCR; TCRdb's version includes in-frame clones alone and lacks a portion of them. The data contain roughly 130,000 clones, roughly 86% of them singletons. The specimen comprised peripheral blood, sampled on day 0 of AZD1222 vaccination. These receptor sequences come from an adult in good health.

There are many counts of this clone. This sequence joins TRBV9 and TRBJ2-3; the match to TRBD2 covers 11 bases. Germline-derived CDR1 and CDR2 are SGDLS and YYNGEE. Unmatched junction bases numbered 4, after V lost 3 bases and J lost 1 base. The CDR3 consists of 16 residues. CDR3 sequence reads: CASSETLAGGTDTQYF. DNA for the CDR3: TGTGCCAGCAGCGAGACACTAGCGGGGGGCACAGATACGCAGTATTTT.

V usage is TRBV5-1 and J usage is TRBJ2-1; D could derive from TRBD1 or TRBD2 (5 bases each). This CDR3 is 16 amino acids long. V was cut by 4 bases and J by 4 bases, with 18 bases left in between. Germline CDR1 and CDR2: SGHRS and YFSETQ. The CDR3, as DNA: TGCGCCAGCAGCGTAGAGGGGAGTGGACTTTACAATGAGCAGTTCTTC. Its protein product is CASSVEGSGLYNEQFF.

The chain combines TRBV27 with TRBJ2-7; 8 bases are shared with TRBD2. Unmatched junction bases numbered 9, after V lost 6 bases and J lost 2 bases. This CDR3 has 15 residues. The germline V gene has CDR1 MNHEY and CDR2 SMNVEV (reference sequence). CDR3 residues: CASSPSGSYTYEQYF. CDR3 DNA sequence: TGTGCCAGCAGCCCGAGCGGGAGTTACACCTACGAGCAGTACTTC.

The rearrangement links TRBV4-1 to TRBJ1-1, with 7 bases lining up with TRBD1. The V segment lost 0 bases and the J segment 3 bases; nucleotides outside the gene matches: 10. From germline, CDR1 is MGHRA and CDR2 YSYEKL. This CDR3 is built from 17 residues. Here the CDR3 reads CASSQDLRGLAYTEAFF. The CDR3 bases are TGCGCCAGCAGCCAAGATCTTAGGGGGCTGGCTTACACTGAAGCTTTCTTT.

J is TRBJ1-5 and V is TRBV19; 12 nucleotides line up with TRBD1. With V trimmed by 8 bases and J by 6 bases, 5 bases remained unmatched. CDR3 length equals 14 residues. Germline V lookup: CDR1 LNHDA, CDR2 SQIVND (reference sequence). In nucleotides, the CDR3 is TGTGCCAGTCGCGGGACAGGGGGCCGTCAGCCCCAGCATTTT. It yields the protein CASRGTGGRQPQHF.

Only a few counts were recorded for this clone. This chain links TRBV7-9 with TRBJ2-2; D tentatively fits TRBD1 or TRBD2 (5 bases each). The CDR3 sequence is 15 residues long. Germline CDR1 is SEHNR and CDR2 is FQNEAQ (reference sequence). V gave up 5 bases and J gave up 4 bases, with 14 bases separating them. The CDR3 region is CASSGGRDPTGELFF. For the CDR3, the DNA is TGTGCCAGCAGCGGAGGCAGGGACCCCACCGGGGAGCTGTTTTTT.

The V call is TRBV7-9, the J call TRBJ1-6, with 8 bases fitting TRBD1. V was clipped by 4 bases and J by 5 bases; unmatched bases: 1. Germline assignment: CDR1 SEHNR and CDR2 FQNEAQ (reference sequence). This CDR3 region has 14 residues. CDR3 region: CASSWDRHNSPLHF. CDR3 coding DNA: TGTGCCAGCAGCTGGGACAGGCATAATTCACCCCTCCACTTT.

V is TRBV25-1 and J is TRBJ1-2; D is unclear. The CDR3 is 13 residues long. Germline CDR1 is MGHDK and CDR2 is SYGVNS. The V gene lost 3 bases and the J gene lost 4 bases, with 9 bases spanning the gap. CDR3 residues: CASSDSKVYGYTF. The DNA of the CDR3 is TGTGCCAGCAGTGATTCTAAGGTCTATGGCTACACCTTC.

The V and J genes are TRBV7-2 and TRBJ1-2; no definite D call. V was pared by 3 bases and J by 8 bases, with 10 bases between. The CDR3 has 12 amino acids. The V gene's germline CDR1 is SGHTA and CDR2 FQGNSA. This chain's CDR3 is CASSFRSTGYTF. The DNA of the CDR3 is TGTGCCAGCAGCTTTCGCAGCACCGGCTACACCTTC.

This clone was observed a single time. This chain joins TRBV2 and TRBJ1-3; a possible D gene is TRBD1 (6 bases). The V end lost 8 bases, the J end lost 0 bases, and 20 bases lay between the germline ends. This CDR3 spans 17 amino acids. The V gene's germline CDR1 is SNHLY and CDR2 FYNNEI. CDR3: CASQGPYALSSGNTIYF. The CDR3 nucleotides are TGTGCCAGCCAGGGGCCTTACGCTCTGAGCTCTGGAAACACCATATATTTT.

V is TRBV9 and J is TRBJ2-1, with 8 bases lining up with TRBD1. J gave up 12 bases and V 0 bases, and 2 bases lay outside the gene matches. This CDR3 is 12 amino acids long. CDR1 is SGDLS, CDR2 YYNGEE, per germline. The CDR3 coding sequence is TGTGCCAGCAGCGTAGCCGGACAGGGGCAGTTCTTC. It translates to CASSVAGQGQFF.

This chain uses TRBV5-6 with TRBJ1-5; no clear D gene. Germline-derived CDR1 and CDR2 are SGHDT and YYEEEE. The CDR3 is made up of 14 amino acids. V gave up 3 bases and J gave up 2 bases, with 9 bases separating them. The CDR3 protein is CASSYYSGNQPQHF. The CDR3 nucleotides read TGTGCCAGCAGCTACTACAGTGGCAATCAGCCCCAGCATTTT.

V is TRBV10-3 and J is TRBJ1-2, with 8 bases aligning to TRBD1. CDR1 ENHRY and CDR2 SYGVKD come from the germline V gene. After removal of 8 bases from V and 0 bases from J, the junction contained 8 bases not matched to a gene. This CDR3 contains 15 residues. CDR3 DNA sequence: TGTGCCATCGCCGGACAGGGACAAACTAACTATGGCTACACCTTC. Translation gives CAIAGQGQTNYGYTF.

The chain links TRBV28 to TRBJ1-4; TRBD1 is a possible D gene (6 bases). CDR1 MDHEN and CDR2 SYDVKM come from the germline V gene. This CDR3 spans 14 amino acids. Between the trimmed V and J ends, which lost 3 bases and 2 bases, there was a span of 7 bases. The CDR3 loop is CASSLGATNEKLFF. Here the CDR3 DNA reads TGTGCCAGCAGTTTGGGGGCGACTAATGAAAAACTGTTTTTT. The variable domain in full, completed from reference TRBV28 and TRBJ1-4, reads DVKVTQSSRYLVKRTGEKVFLECVQDMDHENMFWYRQDPGLGLRLIYFSYDVKMKEKGDIPEGYSVSREKKERFSLILESASTNQTSMYLCASSLGATNEKLFFGSGTQLSVL.

The chain joins TRBV10-2 to TRBJ2-1, with 9 bases aligning to TRBD2. The CDR3 contains 17 residues. Germline V gene sequence: CDR1 WSHSY, CDR2 SAAADI. V dropped 0 bases and J dropped 6; count of bases not matched to a gene: 9. The DNA of the CDR3 is TGCGCCAGCAGTGAGTCACTTGGACTAGCGCTGCCCAATGAGCAGTTCTTC. Amino acid sequence: CASSESLGLALPNEQFF.

This clone was observed a single time. The DNA for the CDR3 is TGTGCCAGCAGCTTAGCTCGGACAGGGACTAACACTGAAGCTTTCTTT. It codes for CASSLARTGTNTEAFF. V is TRBV7-8 and J is TRBJ1-1, with 8 nucleotides matching TRBD1. V trimming: 0 bases; J trimming: 2 bases; junction bases outside the gene matches: 5. CDR3 length equals 16 residues. CDR1 and CDR2 from the germline V gene are SGHVS and FQNEAQ. Filled out from reference TRBV7-8 and TRBJ1-1, the complete variable domain reads GAGVSQSPRYKVAKRGQDVALRCDPISGHVSLFWYQQALGQGPEFLTYFQNEAQLDKSGLPSDRFFAERPEGSVSTLKIQRTQQEDSAVYLCASSLARTGTNTEAFFGQGTRLTVV.

This chain connects TRBV9 to TRBJ2-2; D ambiguous. The V end lost 0 bases, the J end lost 0 bases, and 3 bases lay between the germline ends. The V gene's germline CDR1 is SGDLS and CDR2 YYNGEE. This CDR3 has 14 residues. The CDR3: CASSVATNTGELFF. The CDR3 region has the DNA TGTGCCAGCAGCGTAGCCACGAACACCGGGGAGCTGTTTTTT.

By sample fraction, this clone is medium-sized (0.01 to 0.1%). The genes are TRBV11-3 and TRBJ2-1; 9 nucleotides agree with TRBD2. This CDR3 region has 15 residues. Germline V gives CDR1 SGHNT, CDR2 YENEEA. Trimming cost V 5 bases and J 7 bases; bases outside gene matches: 9. The CDR3 nucleotides read TGTGCCAGCAGCCTCAGCGGGGGGTTAAGGAATGAGCAGTTCTTC. This sequence encodes CASSLSGGLRNEQFF.